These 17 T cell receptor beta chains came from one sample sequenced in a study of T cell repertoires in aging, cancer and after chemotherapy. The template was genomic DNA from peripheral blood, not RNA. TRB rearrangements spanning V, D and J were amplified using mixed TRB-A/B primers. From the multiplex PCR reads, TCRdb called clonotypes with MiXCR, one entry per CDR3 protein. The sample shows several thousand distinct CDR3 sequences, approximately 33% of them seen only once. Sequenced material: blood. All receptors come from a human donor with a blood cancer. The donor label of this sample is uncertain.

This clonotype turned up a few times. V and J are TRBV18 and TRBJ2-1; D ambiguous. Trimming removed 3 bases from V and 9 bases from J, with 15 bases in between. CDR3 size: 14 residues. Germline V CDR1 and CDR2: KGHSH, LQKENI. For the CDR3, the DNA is TGTGCCAGCTCACCTAAGAGGTGGACGGGTGAGCAGTTCTTC. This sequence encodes CASSPKRWTGEQFF. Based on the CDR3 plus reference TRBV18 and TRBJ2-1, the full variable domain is NAGVMQNPRHLVRRRGQEARLRCSPMKGHSHVYWYRQLPEEGLKFMVYLQKENIIDESGMPKERFSAEFPKEGPSILRIQQVVRGDSAAYFCASSPKRWTGEQFFGPGTRLTVL.

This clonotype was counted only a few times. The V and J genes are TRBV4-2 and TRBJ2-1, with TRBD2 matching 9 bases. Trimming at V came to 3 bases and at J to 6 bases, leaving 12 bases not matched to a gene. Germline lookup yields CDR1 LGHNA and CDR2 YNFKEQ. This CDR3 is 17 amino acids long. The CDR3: CASSQSTEIAGVNEQFF. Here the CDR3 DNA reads TGTGCCAGCAGCCAGTCAACGGAAATAGCGGGGGTCAATGAGCAGTTCTTC.

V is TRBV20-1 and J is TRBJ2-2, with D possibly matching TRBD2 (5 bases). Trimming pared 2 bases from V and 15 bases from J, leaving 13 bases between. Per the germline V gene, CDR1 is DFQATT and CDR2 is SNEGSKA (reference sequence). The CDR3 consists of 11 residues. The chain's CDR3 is CSARRELEVFF. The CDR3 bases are TGCAGTGCTAGAAGAGAACTAGAGGTGTTTTTT.

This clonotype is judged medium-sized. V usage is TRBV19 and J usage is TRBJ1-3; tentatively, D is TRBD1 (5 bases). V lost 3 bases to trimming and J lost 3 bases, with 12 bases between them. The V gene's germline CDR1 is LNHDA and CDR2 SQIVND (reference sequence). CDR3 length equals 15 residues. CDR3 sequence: CASSMKDILGNTIYF. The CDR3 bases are TGTGCCAGTAGTATGAAGGACATACTTGGAAACACCATATATTTT.

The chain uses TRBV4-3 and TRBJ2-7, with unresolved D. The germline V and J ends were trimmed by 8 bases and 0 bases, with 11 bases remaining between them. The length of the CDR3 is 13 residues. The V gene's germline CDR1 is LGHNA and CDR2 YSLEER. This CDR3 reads CASSDSLSYEQYF. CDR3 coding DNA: TGCGCCAGCTCCGATTCTCTCTCCTACGAGCAGTACTTC.

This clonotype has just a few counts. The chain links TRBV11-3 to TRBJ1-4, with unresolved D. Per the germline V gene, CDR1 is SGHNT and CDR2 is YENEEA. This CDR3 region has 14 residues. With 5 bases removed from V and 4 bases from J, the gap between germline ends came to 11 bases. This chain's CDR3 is CASSMGRSNEKLFF. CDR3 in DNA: TGTGCCAGCAGCATGGGTCGAAGTAATGAAAAACTGTTTTTT.

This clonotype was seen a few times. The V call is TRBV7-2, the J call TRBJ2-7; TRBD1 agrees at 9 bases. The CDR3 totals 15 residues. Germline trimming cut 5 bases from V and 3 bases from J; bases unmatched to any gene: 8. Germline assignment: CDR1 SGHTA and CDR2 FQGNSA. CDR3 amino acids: CASSPAGTGSYEQYF. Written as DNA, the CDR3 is TGTGCCAGCAGCCCGGCGGGGACAGGGAGCTACGAGCAGTACTTC.

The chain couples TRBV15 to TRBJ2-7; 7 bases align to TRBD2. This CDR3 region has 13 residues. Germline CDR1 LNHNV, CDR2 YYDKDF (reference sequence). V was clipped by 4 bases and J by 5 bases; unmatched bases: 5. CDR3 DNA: TGTGCCACCAGCATGGGGGGAGGGAACGAGCAGTACTTC. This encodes CATSMGGGNEQYF.

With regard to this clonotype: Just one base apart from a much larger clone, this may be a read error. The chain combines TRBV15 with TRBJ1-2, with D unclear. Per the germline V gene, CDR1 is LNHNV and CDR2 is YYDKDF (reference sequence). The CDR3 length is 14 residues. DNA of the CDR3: TGTGCCGCCAGCAGAGACGAGATAGGTGATGGCTACACCTTC. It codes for CAASRDEIGDGYTF. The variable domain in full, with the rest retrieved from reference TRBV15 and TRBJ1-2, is DAMVIQNPRYQVTQFGKPVTLSCSQTLNHNVMYWYQQKSSQAPKLLFHYYDKDFNNEADTPDNFQSRRPNTSFCFLDIRSPGLGDTAMYLCAASRDEIGDGYTFGSGTRLTVV.

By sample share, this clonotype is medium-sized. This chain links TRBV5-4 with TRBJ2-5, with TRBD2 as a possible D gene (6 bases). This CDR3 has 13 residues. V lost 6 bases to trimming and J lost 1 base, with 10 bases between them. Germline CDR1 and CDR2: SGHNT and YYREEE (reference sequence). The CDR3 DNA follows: TGTGCCAGCAACGTGGGAGGCCAAGAGACCCAGTACTTC. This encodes CASNVGGQETQYF.

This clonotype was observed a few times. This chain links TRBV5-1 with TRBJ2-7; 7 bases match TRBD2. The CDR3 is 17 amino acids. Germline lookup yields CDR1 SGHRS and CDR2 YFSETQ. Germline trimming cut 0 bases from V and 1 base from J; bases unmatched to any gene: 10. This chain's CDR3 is CASSLGGGGPPSYEQYF. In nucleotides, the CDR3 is TGCGCCAGCAGCTTGGGTGGGGGAGGGCCTCCATCCTACGAGCAGTACTTC.

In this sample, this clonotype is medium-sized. The CDR3 loop reads CASSLGQRNNEQFF. The CDR3 DNA reads TGTGCCAGCAGCCTCGGACAGAGAAACAATGAGCAGTTCTTC. The chain joins TRBV11-3 to TRBJ2-1, with a possible D match to TRBD1 (6 bases). This CDR3 comprises 14 residues. Per germline, CDR1 SGHNT and CDR2 YENEEA. Trimming shortened V by 5 bases and J by 5 bases, and 13 bases separated the two germline ends.

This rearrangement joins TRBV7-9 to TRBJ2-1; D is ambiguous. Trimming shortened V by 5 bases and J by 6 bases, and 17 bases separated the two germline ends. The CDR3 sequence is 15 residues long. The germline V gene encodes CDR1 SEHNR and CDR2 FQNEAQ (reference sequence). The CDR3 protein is CASSPTYLPFNEQFF. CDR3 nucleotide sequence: TGTGCCAGCAGCCCGACTTACCTCCCCTTCAATGAGCAGTTCTTC. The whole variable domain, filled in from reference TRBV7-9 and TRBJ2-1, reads DTGVSQNPRHKITKRGQNVTFRCDPISEHNRLYWYRQTLGQGPEFLTYFQNEAQLEKSRLLSDRFSAERPKGSFSTLEIQRTEQGDSAMYLCASSPTYLPFNEQFFGPGTRLTVL.

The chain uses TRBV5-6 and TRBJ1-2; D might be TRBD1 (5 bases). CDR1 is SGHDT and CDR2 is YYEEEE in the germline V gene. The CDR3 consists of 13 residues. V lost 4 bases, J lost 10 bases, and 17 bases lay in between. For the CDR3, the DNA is TGTGCCAGCAGCGATGCAGGGAACTATAACTACACCTTC. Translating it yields CASSDAGNYNYTF.

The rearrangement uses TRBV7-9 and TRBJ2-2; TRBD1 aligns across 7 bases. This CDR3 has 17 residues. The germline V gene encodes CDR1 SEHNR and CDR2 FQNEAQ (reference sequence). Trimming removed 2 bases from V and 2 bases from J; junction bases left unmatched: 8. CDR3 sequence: CASSLWTGGINTGELFF. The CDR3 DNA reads TGTGCCAGCAGCTTATGGACAGGAGGTATCAACACCGGGGAGCTGTTTTTT.

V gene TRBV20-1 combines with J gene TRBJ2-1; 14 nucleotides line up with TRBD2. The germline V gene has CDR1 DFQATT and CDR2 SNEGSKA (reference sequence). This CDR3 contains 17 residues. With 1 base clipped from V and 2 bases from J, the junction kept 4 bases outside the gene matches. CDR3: CSARVGLAGGTYNEQFF. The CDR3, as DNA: TGCAGTGCTAGAGTAGGACTAGCGGGAGGAACCTACAATGAGCAGTTCTTC.

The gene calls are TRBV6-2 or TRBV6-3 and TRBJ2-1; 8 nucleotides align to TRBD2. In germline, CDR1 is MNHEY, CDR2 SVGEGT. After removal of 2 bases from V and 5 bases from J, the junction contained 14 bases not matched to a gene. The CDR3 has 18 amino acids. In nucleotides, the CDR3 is TGTGCCAGCAGTTACCCCGTGGCGGGGGGCCCCCGACACAATGAGCAGTTCTTC. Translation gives CASSYPVAGGPRHNEQFF.